This T cell receptor beta chain was recovered during a study of blood T cell repertoires in COVID-19. Study as a whole: COVID-19 samples, acute and convalescent, were from the United States, Italy and Spain. PBMCs, B-cell-depleted T cells, or T cells provided the cDNA or gDNA that made up the material.

The CDR3 length is 15 residues. Germline V CDR1 and CDR2: SGHDT, YYEEEE. V lost 0 bases to trimming and J lost 5 bases, with 14 bases between them. The authors' processing: Reference gene primer amplification yielded estimated nucleated cell counts. The table came from immunoSEQ multiplex PCR; TCRdb's copy has only in-frame clones and leaves some out. V and J calls and clone size are given by that table; D and trimming were obtained from the DNA. The sample shows under 300,000 clones, 80% to 95% of them seen only once. This clone was found a few times. During active infection, Seattle patients enrolled and were then monitored through disease.

This sequence joins TRBV5-6 and TRBJ1-2; weak D call: TRBD1 (5 bases). The sequencing input was peripheral blood. The receptor comes from a man aged 25 to 40 with COVID-19, enrolled during active disease. The CDR3 loop reads CASSLGGSPYYGYTF. CDR3 coding DNA: TGTGCCAGCAGCTTGGGGGGCAGTCCATATTATGGCTACACCTTC.